This is a list of T cell receptor beta chains from one sample in a study of blood T cells in healthy people across ages. TCRdb ran MiXCR on the 5' RACE reads and lists one entry per CDR3 protein. The sample yields some 800,000 distinct CDR3 sequences, approximately 48% seen once. The specimen sequenced was blood. The receptor set was obtained from a man between 60 and 75 years old in good health. CDR3s include the opening cysteine and the closing phenylalanine or tryptophan. A D gene is named only where the DNA matches it firmly. Expanded clones get a size class; other rows say once, few or many, or leave the size out.

V gene: TRBV7-9; clone size: .; CDR3 length: 18; D gene: TRBD2; J gene: TRBJ2-1; CDR3 protein: CASSLVRLADSSYNEQFF; CDR3 DNA: TGTGCCAGCAGCTTAGTAAGGCTAGCGGATAGCTCCTACAATGAGCAGTTCTTC
V gene: TRBV28; clone size: .; CDR3 length: 16; D gene: TRBD2; J gene: TRBJ2-5; CDR3 protein: CASSFGSGGLQETQYF; CDR3 DNA: TGTGCCAGCAGTTTCGGGAGCGGGGGACTTCAAGAGACCCAGTACTTC
V gene: TRBV5-1; clone size: .; CDR3 length: 17; D gene: TRBD1; J gene: TRBJ2-6; CDR3 protein: CASSRDSWSSGANVLTF; CDR3 DNA: TGCGCCAGCAGCAGGGACAGCTGGAGCTCTGGGGCCAACGTCCTGACTTTC
V gene: TRBV6-4; clone size: few; CDR3 length: 18; D gene: TRBD1; J gene: TRBJ2-7; CDR3 protein: CASSDSMSESDRGSEQYF; CDR3 DNA: TGTGCCAGCAGTGACTCTATGTCCGAGTCGGACAGGGGCTCCGAGCAGTACTTC
V gene: TRBV7-9; clone size: few; CDR3 length: 12; D gene: .; J gene: TRBJ2-4; CDR3 protein: CASSIRREEQYF; CDR3 DNA: TGTGCCAGCAGCATACGGAGGGAAGAGCAGTACTTC
V gene: TRBV6-2/TRBV6-3; clone size: .; CDR3 length: 15; D gene: .; J gene: TRBJ1-1; CDR3 protein: CASSYRDSEYTEAFF; CDR3 DNA: TGTGCCAGCAGTTACCGGGACTCAGAGTACACTGAAGCTTTCTTT
V gene: TRBV7-2; clone size: many; CDR3 length: 13; D gene: .; J gene: TRBJ2-7; CDR3 protein: CASSLGPPNEQYF; CDR3 DNA: TGTGCCAGCAGCTTAGGCCCCCCTAACGAGCAGTACTTC
V gene: TRBV6-6; clone size: .; CDR3 length: 16; D gene: .; J gene: TRBJ1-5; CDR3 protein: CASSSENTIGNQPQHF; CDR3 DNA: TGTGCCAGCAGTTCCGAAAACACCATTGGCAATCAGCCCCAGCATTTT
V gene: TRBV20-1; clone size: many; CDR3 length: 16; D gene: TRBD1; J gene: TRBJ1-5; CDR3 protein: CSAQDRGPHQNQPQHF; CDR3 DNA: TGCAGTGCCCAGGACAGGGGGCCACACCAAAATCAGCCCCAGCATTTT
V gene: TRBV20-1; clone size: .; CDR3 length: 15; D gene: TRBD1; J gene: TRBJ1-6; CDR3 protein: CSASIAGTVNSPLHF; CDR3 DNA: TGCAGTGCTAGTATAGCTGGGACAGTGAATTCACCCCTCCACTTT
V gene: TRBV3-1; clone size: .; CDR3 length: 15; D gene: TRBD1; J gene: TRBJ1-6; CDR3 protein: CASSQATGGNSPLHF; CDR3 DNA: TGTGCCAGCAGCCAGGCGACAGGGGGAAATTCACCCCTCCACTTT
V gene: TRBV6-1; clone size: many; CDR3 length: 15; D gene: TRBD1; J gene: TRBJ2-7; CDR3 protein: CASRGDRGRIGEQYF; CDR3 DNA: TGTGCCAGCAGGGGGGACAGGGGGCGTATCGGAGAGCAGTACTTC
V gene: TRBV10-3; clone size: .; CDR3 length: 13; D gene: TRBD2; J gene: TRBJ2-1; CDR3 protein: CAAQGTSDNEQFF; CDR3 DNA: TGTGCCGCACAAGGGACTAGCGACAATGAGCAGTTCTTC
V gene: TRBV19; clone size: .; CDR3 length: 15; D gene: TRBD1; J gene: TRBJ2-1; CDR3 protein: CASRIRTGDKDEQFF; CDR3 DNA: TGTGCCAGTAGGATCCGGACAGGGGACAAGGATGAGCAGTTCTTC
V gene: TRBV7-2; clone size: .; CDR3 length: 14; D gene: .; J gene: TRBJ1-2; CDR3 protein: CASRPGIGDYGYTF; CDR3 DNA: TGTGCCAGCAGACCGGGTATCGGAGACTATGGCTACACCTTC
V gene: TRBV4-2; clone size: .; CDR3 length: 16; D gene: TRBD2; J gene: TRBJ2-5; CDR3 protein: CASSQEWTSSKETQYF; CDR3 DNA: TGTGCCAGCAGCCAAGAGTGGACTAGCTCGAAAGAGACCCAGTACTTC
V gene: TRBV6-1; clone size: .; CDR3 length: 13; D gene: TRBD2; J gene: TRBJ2-3; CDR3 protein: CASSGTSQGTQYF; CDR3 DNA: TGTGCCAGCTCCGGGACTAGCCAGGGTACGCAGTATTTT
V gene: TRBV6-5; clone size: .; CDR3 length: 16; D gene: .; J gene: TRBJ2-3; CDR3 protein: CASSYPGRGGTDTRYF; CDR3 DNA: TGTGCCAGCAGTTACCCCGGGCGGGGCGGCACAGATACGCGGTATTTT
V gene: TRBV28; clone size: many; CDR3 length: 21; D gene: .; J gene: TRBJ2-6; CDR3 protein: CASSSGLRRGLKNSGANVLTF; CDR3 DNA: TGTGCCAGCAGTTCGGGTCTCCGACGGGGGCTTAAGAACTCTGGGGCCAACGTCCTGACTTTC
V gene: TRBV6-2/TRBV6-3; clone size: few; CDR3 length: 15; D gene: TRBD1; J gene: TRBJ2-7; CDR3 protein: CASSYDRGGPYEQYF; CDR3 DNA: TGTGCCAGCAGTTACGACAGGGGAGGACCCTACGAGCAGTACTTC
V gene: TRBV27; clone size: many; CDR3 length: 15; D gene: TRBD1; J gene: TRBJ2-7; CDR3 protein: CASRTQTGRFSEQYF; CDR3 DNA: TGTGCCAGCAGGACCCAGACAGGGCGGTTTAGCGAGCAGTACTTC
V gene: TRBV11-2; clone size: few; CDR3 length: 15; D gene: .; J gene: TRBJ1-2; CDR3 protein: CASSLGMDPSYGYTF; CDR3 DNA: TGTGCCAGCAGCTTAGGAATGGATCCTAGCTATGGCTACACCTTC
V gene: TRBV20-1; clone size: .; CDR3 length: 16; D gene: .; J gene: TRBJ2-3; CDR3 protein: CSAREGQLAIRDTQYF; CDR3 DNA: TGCAGTGCTAGAGAAGGCCAGTTGGCTATCCGGGATACGCAGTATTTT
V gene: TRBV10-3; clone size: .; CDR3 length: 13; D gene: TRBD1; J gene: TRBJ2-7; CDR3 protein: CATEPGQGYEQYF; CDR3 DNA: TGTGCCACCGAACCGGGACAGGGGTACGAGCAGTACTTC
V gene: TRBV6-2/TRBV6-3; clone size: few; CDR3 length: 16; D gene: TRBD2; J gene: TRBJ2-3; CDR3 protein: CASRTGLAGRTDTQYF; CDR3 DNA: TGTGCCAGCAGAACCGGACTAGCGGGCCGCACAGATACGCAGTATTTT
V gene: TRBV20-1; clone size: .; CDR3 length: 13; D gene: TRBD1; J gene: TRBJ1-2; CDR3 protein: CSASGDRVYGYTF; CDR3 DNA: TGCAGTGCTAGCGGGGACAGGGTCTATGGCTACACCTTC
V gene: TRBV7-9; clone size: .; CDR3 length: 15; D gene: .; J gene: TRBJ2-1; CDR3 protein: CASSLPDSSYNEQFF; CDR3 DNA: TGTGCCAGCAGCTTACCCGACTCCTCCTACAATGAGCAGTTCTTC
V gene: TRBV7-9; clone size: few; CDR3 length: 14; D gene: .; J gene: TRBJ1-2; CDR3 protein: CASSPRLEEYGYTF; CDR3 DNA: TGTGCCAGCAGCCCTAGACTCGAAGAGTATGGCTACACCTTC
V gene: TRBV2; clone size: .; CDR3 length: 11; D gene: TRBD2; J gene: TRBJ2-7; CDR3 protein: CAITGGYEQYF; CDR3 DNA: TGTGCCATTACGGGGGGCTACGAGCAGTACTTC
V gene: TRBV28; clone size: many; CDR3 length: 16; D gene: TRBD1; J gene: TRBJ2-7; CDR3 protein: CASKSDREERIDEQYF; CDR3 DNA: TGTGCCAGCAAATCAGACAGGGAAGAGAGGATCGACGAGCAGTACTTC
V gene: TRBV4-3; clone size: .; CDR3 length: 16; D gene: TRBD2; J gene: TRBJ2-1; CDR3 protein: CASSQDVTSGGSEQFF; CDR3 DNA: TGCGCCAGCAGCCAAGATGTGACTAGCGGGGGGAGTGAGCAGTTCTTC
V gene: TRBV28; clone size: .; CDR3 length: 16; D gene: .; J gene: TRBJ2-7; CDR3 protein: CASSLLSMGAQNEQYF; CDR3 DNA: TGTGCCAGCAGTTTACTCTCCATGGGAGCCCAGAATGAGCAGTACTTC
V gene: TRBV20-1; clone size: .; CDR3 length: 14; D gene: TRBD2; J gene: TRBJ2-7; CDR3 protein: CSASRGGAFNEQYF; CDR3 DNA: TGCAGTGCTAGTCGCGGGGGGGCCTTCAATGAGCAGTACTTC
V gene: TRBV4-1; clone size: few; CDR3 length: 13; D gene: .; J gene: TRBJ2-7; CDR3 protein: CASSDSEAYEQYF; CDR3 DNA: TGCGCCAGCAGTGACAGTGAAGCCTACGAGCAGTACTTC
V gene: TRBV5-1; clone size: .; CDR3 length: 14; D gene: .; J gene: TRBJ2-5; CDR3 protein: CASSLEHGQETQYF; CDR3 DNA: TGCGCCAGCAGCTTGGAACACGGCCAAGAGACCCAGTACTTC
V gene: TRBV20-1; clone size: .; CDR3 length: 14; D gene: .; J gene: TRBJ2-1; CDR3 protein: CSARDVGKGSEQFF; CDR3 DNA: TGCAGTGCTAGAGATGTAGGGAAAGGGAGTGAGCAGTTCTTC
V gene: TRBV6-1; clone size: few; CDR3 length: 14; D gene: .; J gene: TRBJ2-5; CDR3 protein: CASSSGGSGETQYF; CDR3 DNA: TGTGCCAGCTCATCAGGTGGTTCGGGAGAGACCCAGTACTTC
V gene: TRBV12-3/TRBV12-4; clone size: .; CDR3 length: 12; D gene: .; J gene: TRBJ2-3; CDR3 protein: CASRLGEVTQYF; CDR3 DNA: TGTGCCAGCAGGTTAGGGGAAGTTACGCAGTATTTT
V gene: TRBV7-2; clone size: .; CDR3 length: 15; D gene: TRBD2; J gene: TRBJ2-2; CDR3 protein: CASSLAGGAIGELFF; CDR3 DNA: TGTGCCAGCAGCTTAGCCGGGGGGGCCATCGGGGAGCTGTTTTTT
V gene: TRBV30; clone size: once; CDR3 length: 10; D gene: .; J gene: TRBJ2-5; CDR3 protein: CAWGEETQYF; CDR3 DNA: TGTGCCTGGGGGGAAGAGACCCAGTACTTC
V gene: TRBV5-1; clone size: few; CDR3 length: 17; D gene: .; J gene: TRBJ2-7; CDR3 protein: CASSLFRVLGMPNEQYF; CDR3 DNA: TGCGCCAGCAGCTTGTTTCGTGTTTTGGGTATGCCTAACGAGCAGTACTTC
V gene: TRBV7-2; clone size: .; CDR3 length: 13; D gene: .; J gene: TRBJ2-6; CDR3 protein: CASSATWANVLTF; CDR3 DNA: TGTGCCAGCAGCGCGACTTGGGCCAACGTCCTGACTTTC
V gene: TRBV4-1; clone size: .; CDR3 length: 14; D gene: .; J gene: TRBJ1-2; CDR3 protein: CSSSQGTPNYGYTF; CDR3 DNA: TGCTCCAGCAGCCAAGGGACCCCTAACTATGGCTACACCTTC
V gene: TRBV29-1; clone size: .; CDR3 length: 13; D gene: .; J gene: TRBJ2-5; CDR3 protein: CSVALGGRETQYF; CDR3 DNA: TGCAGCGTTGCTTTAGGGGGACGCGAGACCCAGTACTTC
V gene: TRBV29-1; clone size: many; CDR3 length: 12; D gene: .; J gene: TRBJ2-5; CDR3 protein: CSVAQLQETQYF; CDR3 DNA: TGCAGCGTTGCACAGCTCCAAGAGACCCAGTACTTC
V gene: TRBV29-1; clone size: .; CDR3 length: 14; D gene: .; J gene: TRBJ2-1; CDR3 protein: CSVVPPALVNEQFF; CDR3 DNA: TGCAGCGTTGTTCCGCCAGCTCTCGTAAATGAGCAGTTCTTC
V gene: TRBV12-3/TRBV12-4; clone size: .; CDR3 length: 16; D gene: .; J gene: TRBJ1-2; CDR3 protein: CASSLRDMSAVYGYTF; CDR3 DNA: TGTGCCAGCAGTTTGCGTGATATGAGTGCGGTATATGGCTACACCTTC
V gene: TRBV12-3/TRBV12-4; clone size: .; CDR3 length: 14; D gene: .; J gene: TRBJ2-3; CDR3 protein: CASGVGGSADTQYF; CDR3 DNA: TGTGCCAGCGGAGTTGGGGGGAGTGCAGATACGCAGTATTTT
V gene: TRBV27; clone size: .; CDR3 length: 15; D gene: .; J gene: TRBJ1-6; CDR3 protein: CASSSSAHDNSPLHF; CDR3 DNA: TGTGCCAGCAGCTCCTCAGCCCACGATAATTCACCCCTCCACTTT
V gene: TRBV18; clone size: .; CDR3 length: 15; D gene: .; J gene: TRBJ2-5; CDR3 protein: CASSPALGPQETQYF; CDR3 DNA: TGTGCCAGCTCACCCGCCCTAGGTCCCCAAGAGACCCAGTACTTC
V gene: TRBV7-2; clone size: .; CDR3 length: 14; D gene: .; J gene: TRBJ1-1; CDR3 protein: CASSRTGWNAEAFF; CDR3 DNA: TGTGCCAGCAGCCGCACAGGGTGGAATGCTGAAGCTTTCTTT
V gene: TRBV10-3; clone size: few; CDR3 length: 14; D gene: .; J gene: TRBJ1-1; CDR3 protein: CAISDAGPNTEAFF; CDR3 DNA: TGTGCCATCAGTGACGCCGGGCCGAACACTGAAGCTTTCTTT
V gene: TRBV28; clone size: .; CDR3 length: 14; D gene: .; J gene: TRBJ1-5; CDR3 protein: CASSSDRHVEPQHF; CDR3 DNA: TGTGCCAGCAGTTCGGACCGGCACGTGGAGCCCCAGCATTTT
V gene: TRBV12-3/TRBV12-4; clone size: once; CDR3 length: 15; D gene: TRBD1; J gene: TRBJ2-4; CDR3 protein: CASSPRTGGGDIQYF; CDR3 DNA: TGTGCCAGCAGTCCCCGGACAGGGGGAGGAGACATTCAGTACTTC
V gene: TRBV4-3; clone size: few; CDR3 length: 16; D gene: .; J gene: TRBJ1-2; CDR3 protein: CASSQARTAPNYGYTF; CDR3 DNA: TGCGCCAGCAGCCAGGCAAGGACAGCCCCTAACTATGGCTACACCTTC
V gene: TRBV20-1; clone size: .; CDR3 length: 11; D gene: .; J gene: TRBJ2-3; CDR3 protein: CSASMVGTQYF; CDR3 DNA: TGCAGTGCTAGTATGGTAGGTACGCAGTATTTT
V gene: TRBV6-6; clone size: few; CDR3 length: 13; D gene: .; J gene: TRBJ1-6; CDR3 protein: CASRNPENSPLHF; CDR3 DNA: TGTGCCAGCAGGAATCCCGAGAATTCACCCCTCCACTTT